The next 26 T cell receptor beta chains were all read from a single sample in a study of T cell changes during pregnancy in multiple sclerosis (dated by TCRdb to between 2017 and 2020). Libraries were prepared through the immunoSEQ multiplex PCR assay. Imported from immuneACCESS, the table was reduced by TCRdb to in-frame sequences with V and J called. These copies leave out some clones; in studies compared against another copy, an unresolved V gene accounts for under half, and the cause of the remainder is not known. This sample lists some 37,000 clones; around 90% were detected once. The ten top clones hold around 10% of the sample. This material consisted of CD8+ T cells from peripheral blood mononuclear cells, taken after pregnancy. These receptors came from a female donor with multiple sclerosis, enrolled in a pregnancy study.

The genes are TRBV9 and TRBJ2-7; D is undetermined. Germline V gives CDR1 SGDLS, CDR2 YYNGEE. There are 15 residues in the CDR3. Trimming removed 1 base from V and 2 bases from J, with 13 bases in between. CDR3 DNA sequence: TGTGCCAGCAGCGTATCCTTTGGAGTGGCCTACGAGCAGTACTTC. It specifies CASSVSFGVAYEQYF.

The rearrangement links TRBV2 to TRBJ2-1; 9 bases are shared with TRBD2. The CDR3 sequence is 15 residues long. In germline, CDR1 is SNHLY, CDR2 FYNNEI. With V trimmed by 0 bases and J by 8 bases, 5 bases remained unmatched. The CDR3 nucleotides are TGTGCCAGCAGTGAAGCTGGCGGGGGGGGAGATGAGCAGTTCTTC. This codes for CASSEAGGGGDEQFF.

The chain links TRBV4-2 to TRBJ2-2; D gene unclear. The germline CDR1 and CDR2 sequences are LGHNA and YNFKEQ. The CDR3 is made up of 12 amino acids. V was trimmed by 4 bases and J by 4 bases, leaving 4 bases between them. CDR3 protein: CASSLVTGELFF. The CDR3 DNA reads as TGTGCCAGCAGCCTAGTCACCGGGGAGCTGTTTTTT.

The chain employs TRBV2 and TRBJ1-2; D may be TRBD1 (5 bases). This CDR3 is 12 amino acids long. Germline CDR1 is SNHLY and CDR2 is FYNNEI. The ends were cut back, 7 bases at V and 5 bases at J, with 11 bases in the middle. CDR3 DNA: TGTGCCAGCACCGGGGGTCGTTATGGCTACACCTTC. This codes for CASTGGRYGYTF.

This clone was counted once. This chain links TRBV4-1 with TRBJ2-1, with D perhaps matching TRBD1 (8 bases). V lost 7 bases and J lost 4, with 23 bases in between. Germline V gene sequence: CDR1 MGHRA, CDR2 YSYEKL. The length of the CDR3 is 17 residues. In nucleotides, the CDR3 is TGCGCCAGCACCCCCTTTGGGGAGGGACAGGAGTACAATGAGCAGTTCTTC. Its translation is CASTPFGEGQEYNEQFF.

The gene calls are TRBV27 and TRBJ2-7, with 10 bases identical to TRBD2. The CDR3 is 15 amino acids. Losses at the gene ends were 2 bases for V and 3 bases for J; bases not matched to a gene: 4. CDR1 is MNHEY and CDR2 is SMNVEV in the germline V gene (reference sequence). The CDR3 region is CASSLGSSGSYEQYF. The CDR3 coding sequence is TGTGCCAGCAGTTTAGGGTCTAGCGGGAGCTACGAGCAGTACTTC.

V is TRBV5-5 and J is TRBJ2-2, with 7 nucleotides matching TRBD2. Germline V CDR1 and CDR2: SGHKS, YYEKEE (reference sequence). The CDR3 runs 16 residues. The V segment lost 0 bases and the J segment 4 bases; nucleotides outside the gene matches: 6. CDR3 protein: CASSLGGGTGTGELFF. The CDR3 region has the DNA TGTGCCAGCAGCTTGGGCGGGGGAACGGGCACCGGGGAGCTGTTTTTT.

V is TRBV9 and J is TRBJ2-5; TRBD1 agrees at 9 bases. The V gene's germline CDR1 is SGDLS and CDR2 YYNGEE. This CDR3 spans 16 amino acids. V lost 4 bases and J lost 4; bases outside the gene matches: 11. The CDR3 loop is CASSPRDRVFGETQYF. The CDR3 nucleotides read TGTGCCAGCAGCCCTCGGGACAGGGTTTTTGGAGAGACCCAGTACTTC.

V and J are TRBV27 and TRBJ1-6, with D possibly TRBD1 on 6 matching bases. The V and J ends lost 6 bases and 5 bases respectively, with 20 bases between them. CDR1 and CDR2 (germline): MNHEY, SMNVEV (reference sequence). CDR3 size: 17 residues. CDR3 in amino acids: CASSPYRDLFDNSPLHF. Written as DNA, the CDR3 is TGTGCCAGCAGCCCCTACAGGGACCTGTTTGATAATTCACCCCTCCACTTT.

V is TRBV2 and J is TRBJ2-5, with D perhaps matching TRBD2 (6 bases). Trimming removed 7 bases at V and 5 bases at J, with 8 bases between. The CDR3 covers 11 residues. Germline assignment: CDR1 SNHLY and CDR2 FYNNEI. DNA of the CDR3: TGTGCCAGCAACGGGGGTGAGACCCAGTACTTC. It encodes CASNGGETQYF.

This clone has just one count. This sequence joins TRBV9 and TRBJ2-3; 8 bases line up with TRBD2. J lost 5 bases, V lost 4 bases, and 15 bases had no gene match. CDR1 SGDLS and CDR2 YYNGEE come from the germline V gene. The CDR3 spans 17 residues. This chain's CDR3 is CASSLEGAGASGDTQYF. For the CDR3, the DNA is TGTGCCAGCAGCCTTGAGGGAGCGGGGGCGTCGGGAGATACGCAGTATTTT.

V and J are TRBV5-8 and TRBJ2-6; D is uncertain. Germline lookup yields CDR1 SGHTS and CDR2 YDEGEE. There are 16 residues in the CDR3. V shed 3 bases and J shed 0 bases, with 10 bases lying between them. As DNA, the CDR3 is TGTGCCAGCAGCTATCGACGGGTCTCTGGGGCCAACGTCCTGACTTTC. It specifies CASSYRRVSGANVLTF.

V gene TRBV18 combines with J gene TRBJ2-1; possible D gene TRBD2, 6 bases. The CDR3 is made up of 15 amino acids. CDR1 and CDR2 (germline): KGHSH, LQKENI. Trimming took off 6 bases at V and 0 bases at J, with 12 bases between the two ends. This chain's CDR3 is CASSRDGGSYNEQFF. Here the CDR3 DNA reads TGTGCCAGCTCCCGGGACGGGGGCTCCTACAATGAGCAGTTCTTC.

The chain links TRBV2 to TRBJ1-2; 7 nucleotides line up with TRBD1. CDR3 size: 14 residues. V was pared by 6 bases and J by 6 bases, with 10 bases of the junction left unmatched. The germline gives CDR1 SNHLY, CDR2 FYNNEI. The DNA for the CDR3 is TGTGCCAGCAGACCCCAGGGGGGCCTACATGGCTACACCTTC. Translation: CASRPQGGLHGYTF.

In this sample, this clone turned up once. This chain uses TRBV11-2 with TRBJ2-5, with 8 positions matching TRBD1. V lost 5 bases and J lost 1; bases outside the gene matches: 6. CDR1 and CDR2 (germline): SGHAT, FQNNGV. The CDR3 is made up of 15 amino acids. CDR3 sequence reads: CASSRRDRFQETQYF. CDR3 DNA sequence: TGTGCCAGCAGCCGACGGGACAGGTTCCAAGAGACCCAGTACTTC.

This sequence joins TRBV27 and TRBJ2-7; the D is unclear. The CDR3 sequence is 15 residues long. Germline assignment: CDR1 MNHEY and CDR2 SMNVEV (reference sequence). V was pared by 6 bases and J by 2 bases, with 17 bases between. The CDR3 coding sequence is TGTGCCAGCAGCCCCACTGCCCATTTGGCCTACGAGCAGTACTTC. Translated: CASSPTAHLAYEQYF.

The gene calls are TRBV6-1 and TRBJ2-7; 9 positions match TRBD1. The CDR3 spans 17 residues. The germline V gene has CDR1 MNHNS and CDR2 SASEGT. V was clipped by 4 bases and J by 5 bases; unmatched bases: 15. CDR3 DNA sequence: TGTGCCAGCAGTGGCTCCTCGGGACAGGGCATTCCCCACGAGCAGTACTTC. Protein product: CASSGSSGQGIPHEQYF.

This clone appeared once. The chain employs TRBV5-1 and TRBJ2-1; 11 positions agree with TRBD2. This CDR3 region has 16 residues. Germline CDR1 reads SGHRS; CDR2 reads YFSETQ. Trimming removed 2 bases from V and 2 bases from J; junction bases left unmatched: 3. The CDR3 sequence is CASSFGSGRAYNEQFF. DNA of the CDR3: TGCGCCAGCAGCTTTGGTAGCGGGAGGGCCTACAATGAGCAGTTCTTC.

The rearrangement joins TRBV9 to TRBJ2-6; no clear D gene. The CDR3 is made up of 16 amino acids. The V gene lost 0 bases and the J gene lost 0 bases, with 7 bases spanning the gap. Germline V lookup: CDR1 SGDLS, CDR2 YYNGEE. The CDR3 spells CASSVAVASGANVLTF. The CDR3 DNA sequence: TGTGCCAGCAGCGTAGCCGTAGCCTCTGGGGCCAACGTCCTGACTTTC.

The V gene is TRBV10-2, the J gene TRBJ2-7; the match to TRBD1 covers 7 bases. Per the germline V gene, CDR1 is WSHSY and CDR2 is SAAADI. The length of the CDR3 is 12 residues. V shed 5 bases, J shed 3 bases, and the junction held 1 base outside the gene matches. The CDR3 DNA reads TGCGCCAGCAGTTGGGACAGCTACGAGCAGTACTTC. It is translated as CASSWDSYEQYF.

This chain connects TRBV21-1 to TRBJ2-7; whether TRBD2, the table's D call, matches the DNA was not checked. TRBV21-1 is shown as a pseudogene. This CDR3 contains 19 residues. This CDR3 is CASSKGGSGGSGGAYEQYF. The CDR3 DNA is TGTGCCAGCAGCAAAGGGGGATCGGGCGGCAGCGGGGGGGCGTACGAGCAGTACTTC.

The CDR3 region has the DNA TGCGCCAGCAGCCAAGAAAGCCTCCCCACGGACAGGGGGCACACTGAAGCTTTCTTT. Encoded protein: CASSQESLPTDRGHTEAFF. The rearrangement links TRBV4-1 to TRBJ1-1, with TRBD1 matching 11 bases. V lost 0 bases to trimming and J lost 3 bases; unmatched junction nucleotides: 12. The CDR3 sequence is 19 residues long. CDR1 and CDR2 from the germline V gene are MGHRA and YSYEKL.

The J gene is TRBJ2-3, the V gene TRBV11-2, with D possibly TRBD2 on 6 matching bases. The CDR3 length is 15 residues. Germline V gene data show CDR1 as SGHAT and CDR2 as FQNNGV. Trimming pared 0 bases from V and 2 bases from J, leaving 9 bases between. The CDR3 loop reads CASSLDGGDTDTQYF. Written as DNA, the CDR3 is TGTGCCAGCAGCTTAGACGGGGGAGACACAGATACGCAGTATTTT.

This chain joins TRBV27 and TRBJ2-1; TRBD1 aligns across 7 bases. Unmatched junction bases numbered 9, after V lost 7 bases and J lost 0 bases. The V gene's germline CDR1 is MNHEY and CDR2 SMNVEV (reference sequence). The CDR3 is made up of 16 amino acids. CDR3 residues: CASKPQGHSSYNEQFF. The CDR3 nucleotides read TGTGCCAGCAAACCACAGGGGCACAGCTCCTACAATGAGCAGTTCTTC.

The chain carries TRBV10-1 and TRBJ2-3, with TRBD1 matching over 8 bases. Losses at the gene ends were 7 bases for V and 1 base for J; bases not matched to a gene: 10. Germline V lookup: CDR1 WNHNN, CDR2 SYGVQD (reference sequence). The CDR3 sequence is 16 residues long. The CDR3 DNA reads as TGCGCCAGCATTCGCAGGGGGCAGGGAGGCACAGATACGCAGTATTTT. Encoded protein: CASIRRGQGGTDTQYF.

This chain joins TRBV27 and TRBJ1-4, with 7 bases lining up with TRBD1. The length of the CDR3 is 13 residues. Losses at the gene ends were 7 bases for V and 7 bases for J; bases not matched to a gene: 6. Germline V lookup: CDR1 MNHEY, CDR2 SMNVEV (reference sequence). CDR3 amino acids: CASTGGRSEKLFF. The CDR3 region has the DNA TGTGCCAGCACAGGGGGTAGGAGTGAAAAACTGTTTTTT.